The entry below describes one T cell receptor beta chain. Germline V gene data show CDR1 as MGHRA and CDR2 as YSYEKL. V gave up 1 base and J gave up 1 base, with 10 bases separating them. The CDR3 runs to 16 residues. The data are from a study of blood T cell repertoires in COVID-19. The table came from immunoSEQ multiplex PCR; TCRdb's copy has only in-frame clones and leaves some out. The sample consists of some 300,000 clones, 85% to 90% of them appearing once. The sample comprised peripheral blood. This chain links TRBV4-1 with TRBJ2-2, with a weak D call TRBD2 (5 bases). This clonotype was obtained from a woman aged 40 to 49 with COVID-19, enrolled during active disease. The CDR3 loop reads CASSQVSRGNTGELFF. The CDR3 nucleotides are TGCGCCAGCAGCCAAGTCAGTCGGGGGAACACCGGGGAGCTGTTTTTT.